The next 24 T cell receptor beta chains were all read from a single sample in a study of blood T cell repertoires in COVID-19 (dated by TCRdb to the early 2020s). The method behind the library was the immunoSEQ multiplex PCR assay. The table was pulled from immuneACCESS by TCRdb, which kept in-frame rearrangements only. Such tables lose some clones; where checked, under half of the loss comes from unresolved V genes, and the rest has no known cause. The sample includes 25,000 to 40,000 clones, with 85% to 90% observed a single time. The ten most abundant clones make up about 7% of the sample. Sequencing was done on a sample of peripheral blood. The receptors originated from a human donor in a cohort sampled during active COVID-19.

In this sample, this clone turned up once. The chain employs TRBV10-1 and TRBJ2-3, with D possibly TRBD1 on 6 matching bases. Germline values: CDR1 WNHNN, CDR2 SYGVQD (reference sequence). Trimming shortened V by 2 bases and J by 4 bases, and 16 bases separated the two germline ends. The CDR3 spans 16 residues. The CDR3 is CASSERGKIQADTQYF. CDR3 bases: TGCGCCAGCAGTGAGAGGGGGAAGATTCAAGCAGATACGCAGTATTTT.

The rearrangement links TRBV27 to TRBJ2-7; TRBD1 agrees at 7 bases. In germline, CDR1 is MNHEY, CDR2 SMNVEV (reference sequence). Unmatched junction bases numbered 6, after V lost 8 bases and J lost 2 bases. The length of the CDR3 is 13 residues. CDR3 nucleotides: TGTGCCAGCCGGGACAGAGCTACCTACGAGCAGTACTTC. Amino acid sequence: CASRDRATYEQYF.

Here the CDR3 reads CASSLEKQGHQETQYF. In DNA, the CDR3 is TGTGCCAGCAGCTTAGAGAAACAGGGGCACCAAGAGACCCAGTACTTC. This rearrangement joins TRBV11-1 to TRBJ2-5; 7 bases line up with TRBD1. The CDR3 is 16 residues long. Unmatched junction bases numbered 5, after V lost 1 base and J lost 0 bases. Germline lookup yields CDR1 SGHAT and CDR2 FQDESV (reference sequence).

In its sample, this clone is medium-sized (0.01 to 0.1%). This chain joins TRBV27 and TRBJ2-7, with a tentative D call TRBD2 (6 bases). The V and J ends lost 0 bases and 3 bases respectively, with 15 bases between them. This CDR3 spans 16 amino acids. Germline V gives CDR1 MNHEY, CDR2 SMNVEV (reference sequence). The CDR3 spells CASSLSALAFLYEQYF. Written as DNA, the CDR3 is TGTGCCAGCAGTTTATCGGCCCTAGCGTTCCTCTACGAGCAGTACTTC.

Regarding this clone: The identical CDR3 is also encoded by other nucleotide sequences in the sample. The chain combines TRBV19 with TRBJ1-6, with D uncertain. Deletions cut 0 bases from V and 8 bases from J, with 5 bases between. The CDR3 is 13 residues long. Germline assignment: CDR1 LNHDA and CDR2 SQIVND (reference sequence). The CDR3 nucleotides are TGTGCCAGTAGTATAGACCTAGATTCACCCCTCCACTTT. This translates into CASSIDLDSPLHF.

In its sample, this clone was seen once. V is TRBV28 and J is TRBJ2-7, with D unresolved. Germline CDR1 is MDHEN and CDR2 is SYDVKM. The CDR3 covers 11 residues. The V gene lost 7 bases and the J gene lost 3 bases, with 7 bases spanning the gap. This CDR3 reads CASNSFYEQYF. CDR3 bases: TGTGCCAGCAACAGCTTCTACGAGCAGTACTTC.

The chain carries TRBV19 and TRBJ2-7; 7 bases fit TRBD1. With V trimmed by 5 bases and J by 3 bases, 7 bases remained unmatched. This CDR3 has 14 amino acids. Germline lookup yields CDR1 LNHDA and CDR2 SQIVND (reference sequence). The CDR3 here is CASSPTGIFYEQYF. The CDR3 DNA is TGTGCCAGTAGTCCGACAGGGATTTTCTACGAGCAGTACTTC.

The CDR3 is CASSQDLGLQETQYF. The DNA for the CDR3 is TGTGCCAGCAGCCAAGATCTAGGCTTGCAAGAGACCCAGTACTTC. The rearrangement links TRBV3-1 (or the pseudogene TRBV3-2) to TRBJ2-5; D ambiguous. The CDR3 sequence is 15 residues long. The germline CDR1 and CDR2 sequences are LGHDT and YNNKEL (reference sequence). Trimming removed 0 bases at V and 2 bases at J, with 10 bases between.

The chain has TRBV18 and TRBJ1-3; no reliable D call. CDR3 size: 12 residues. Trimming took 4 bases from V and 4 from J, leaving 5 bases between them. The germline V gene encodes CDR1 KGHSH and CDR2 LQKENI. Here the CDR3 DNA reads TGTGCCAGCTCACTAGAAGGAAACACCATATATTTT. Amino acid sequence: CASSLEGNTIYF.

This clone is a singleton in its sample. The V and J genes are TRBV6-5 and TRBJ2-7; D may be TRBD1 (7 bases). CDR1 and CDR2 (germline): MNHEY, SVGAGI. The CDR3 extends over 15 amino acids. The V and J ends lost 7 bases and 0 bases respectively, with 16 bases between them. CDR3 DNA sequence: TGTGCCAGCACCCCAGGGGGGACAGTCTCCTACGAGCAGTACTTC. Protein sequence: CASTPGGTVSYEQYF.

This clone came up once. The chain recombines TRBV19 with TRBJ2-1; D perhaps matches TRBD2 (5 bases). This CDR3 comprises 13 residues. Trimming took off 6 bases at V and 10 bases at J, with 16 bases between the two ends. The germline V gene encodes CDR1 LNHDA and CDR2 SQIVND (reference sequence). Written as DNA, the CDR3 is TGTGCCAGTAGCTCGGACGGAGGCTACGAGCAGTTCTTC. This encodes CASSSDGGYEQFF.

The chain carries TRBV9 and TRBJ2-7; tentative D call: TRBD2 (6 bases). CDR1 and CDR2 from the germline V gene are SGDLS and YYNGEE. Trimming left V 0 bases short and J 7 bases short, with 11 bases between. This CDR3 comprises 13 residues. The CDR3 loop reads CASSVGVGREQYF. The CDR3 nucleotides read TGTGCCAGCAGCGTAGGCGTAGGGAGGGAGCAGTACTTC.

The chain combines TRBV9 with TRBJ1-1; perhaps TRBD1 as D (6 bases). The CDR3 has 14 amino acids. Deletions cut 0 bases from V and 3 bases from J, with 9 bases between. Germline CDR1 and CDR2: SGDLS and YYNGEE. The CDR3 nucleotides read TGTGCCAGCAGCGTAGTAGGGGGGGACACTGAAGCTTTCTTT. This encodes CASSVVGGDTEAFF.

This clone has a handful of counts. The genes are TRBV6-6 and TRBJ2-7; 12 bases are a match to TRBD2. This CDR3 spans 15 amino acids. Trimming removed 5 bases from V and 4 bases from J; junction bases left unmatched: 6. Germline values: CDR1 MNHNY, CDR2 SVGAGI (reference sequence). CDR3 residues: CASSPQLAGGYEQYF. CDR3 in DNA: TGTGCCAGCAGTCCCCAACTAGCGGGAGGATACGAGCAGTACTTC.

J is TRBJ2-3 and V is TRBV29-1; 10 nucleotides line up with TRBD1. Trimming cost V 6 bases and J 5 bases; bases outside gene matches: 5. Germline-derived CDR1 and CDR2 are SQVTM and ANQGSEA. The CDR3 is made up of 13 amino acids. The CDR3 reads CSVAGTGVDTQYF. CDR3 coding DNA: TGCAGCGTCGCCGGGACAGGGGTAGATACGCAGTATTTT.

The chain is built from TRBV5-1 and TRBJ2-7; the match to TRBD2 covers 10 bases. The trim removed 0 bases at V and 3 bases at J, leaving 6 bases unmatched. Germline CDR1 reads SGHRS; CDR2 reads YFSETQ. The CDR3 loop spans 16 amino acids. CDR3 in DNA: TGCGCCAGCAGCTTGGCCGAAGCTAGCGGGGGCTACGAGCAGTACTTC. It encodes CASSLAEASGGYEQYF.

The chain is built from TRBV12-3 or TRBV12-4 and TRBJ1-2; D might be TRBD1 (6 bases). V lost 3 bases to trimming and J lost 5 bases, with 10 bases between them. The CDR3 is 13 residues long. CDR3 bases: TGTGCCAGCAGTTTTAACGGACAGTATGGCTACACCTTC. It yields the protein CASSFNGQYGYTF.

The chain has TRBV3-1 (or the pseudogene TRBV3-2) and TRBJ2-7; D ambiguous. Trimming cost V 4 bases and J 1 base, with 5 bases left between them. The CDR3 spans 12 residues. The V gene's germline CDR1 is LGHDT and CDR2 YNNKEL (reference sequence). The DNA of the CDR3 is TGTGCCAGCAGCCTAAATTCCTACGAGCAGTACTTC. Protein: CASSLNSYEQYF.

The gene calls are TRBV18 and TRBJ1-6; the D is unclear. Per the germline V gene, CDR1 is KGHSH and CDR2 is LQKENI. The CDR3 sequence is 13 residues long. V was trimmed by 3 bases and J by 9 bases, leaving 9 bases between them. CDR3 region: CASSPVYSSPLHF. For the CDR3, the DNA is TGTGCCAGCTCACCGGTATACTCTTCACCCCTCCACTTT.

CDR3 protein: CSVSSGQETQYF. For the CDR3, the DNA is TGCAGCGTAAGTAGCGGCCAAGAGACCCAGTACTTC. This chain uses TRBV29-1 with TRBJ2-5; possible D gene TRBD2, 6 bases. Trimming cost V 6 bases and J 1 base, with 9 bases left between them. Germline-derived CDR1 and CDR2 are SQVTM and ANQGSEA. The CDR3 loop spans 12 amino acids.

CDR3 loop: CSASQGGGYTEAFF. CDR3 nucleotides: TGCAGTGCTAGTCAAGGGGGGGGTTACACTGAAGCTTTCTTT. V usage is TRBV20-1 and J usage is TRBJ1-1, with D perhaps matching TRBD1 (6 bases). The CDR3 spans 14 residues. The germline CDR1 and CDR2 sequences are DFQATT and SNEGSKA (reference sequence). V lost 3 bases to trimming and J lost 3 bases, with 14 bases between them.

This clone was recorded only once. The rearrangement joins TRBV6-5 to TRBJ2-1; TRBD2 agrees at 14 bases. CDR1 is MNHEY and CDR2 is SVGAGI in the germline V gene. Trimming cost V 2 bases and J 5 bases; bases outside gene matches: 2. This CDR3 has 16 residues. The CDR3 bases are TGTGCCAGCAGTTACGTGGGACTAGCGGGGGACAATGAGCAGTTCTTC. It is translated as CASSYVGLAGDNEQFF.

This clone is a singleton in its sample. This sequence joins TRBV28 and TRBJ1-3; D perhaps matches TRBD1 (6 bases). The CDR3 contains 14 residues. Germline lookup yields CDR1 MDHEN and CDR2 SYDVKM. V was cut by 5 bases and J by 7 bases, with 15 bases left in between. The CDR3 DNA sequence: TGTGCCAGCAGTCAACCCGGGGGGCTGAACACCATATATTTT. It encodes CASSQPGGLNTIYF. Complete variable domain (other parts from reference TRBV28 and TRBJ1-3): DVKVTQSSRYLVKRTGEKVFLECVQDMDHENMFWYRQDPGLGLRLIYFSYDVKMKEKGDIPEGYSVSREKKERFSLILESASTNQTSMYLCASSQPGGLNTIYFGEGSWLTVV.

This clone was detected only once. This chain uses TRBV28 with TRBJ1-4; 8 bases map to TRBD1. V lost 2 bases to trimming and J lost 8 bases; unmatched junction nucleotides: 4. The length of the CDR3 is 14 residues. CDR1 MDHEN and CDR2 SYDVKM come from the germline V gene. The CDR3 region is CASSLQGAREKLFF. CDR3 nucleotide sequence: TGTGCCAGCAGTTTACAGGGGGCGAGGGAAAAACTGTTTTTT.